These 24 T cell receptor beta chains share one sample of origin, sequenced in a study of cytomegalovirus exposure and HLA in healthy donors. It was with 60 Vbeta and 13 Jbeta primers that the PCR ran. Clones were sequenced by immunoSEQ multiplex PCR, and TCRdb holds only the in-frame ones, with some missing. Recorded for this sample: roughly 220,000 clones. Sequenced input: PBMCs. The receptors stem from a girl aged 2 to 9 in good health and CMV-seropositive.

The genes are TRBV27 and TRBJ2-6; no reliable D call. The germline V and J ends were trimmed by 5 bases and 3 bases, with 8 bases remaining between them. The CDR3 length is 14 residues. CDR1 and CDR2 (germline): MNHEY, SMNVEV (reference sequence). This chain's CDR3 is CASSLRSGANVLTF. CDR3 in DNA: TGTGCCAGCAGTCTCCGGAGTGGGGCCAACGTCCTGACTTTC.

The V and J genes are TRBV10-3 and TRBJ1-1, with D unclear. The CDR3 is made up of 14 amino acids. Per the germline V gene, CDR1 is ENHRY and CDR2 is SYGVKD. Deletions cut 9 bases from V and 0 bases from J, with 14 bases between. CDR3 nucleotides: TGTGCCATTCGAGAGACGGAGGTGAACACTGAAGCTTTCTTT. Amino acid sequence: CAIRETEVNTEAFF.

This chain links TRBV28 with TRBJ2-5; the D gene is possibly TRBD2 (5 bases). In germline, CDR1 is MDHEN, CDR2 SYDVKM. CDR3 length: 13 amino acids. The germline V and J ends were trimmed by 5 bases and 0 bases, with 7 bases remaining between them. CDR3 in DNA: TGTGCCAGCAGTCTGCGGGACCAAGAGACCCAGTACTTC. It yields the protein CASSLRDQETQYF.

The V call is TRBV5-4, the J call TRBJ2-5; 7 bases line up with TRBD2. V gave up 4 bases and J gave up 1 base; unmatched junction bases: 7. The CDR3 length is 15 residues. The V gene's germline CDR1 is SGHNT and CDR2 YYREEE (reference sequence). The CDR3 loop is CASSPVGGSQETQYF. The CDR3 DNA reads as TGTGCCAGCAGCCCGGTCGGGGGGTCCCAAGAGACCCAGTACTTC.

V gene TRBV5-1 combines with J gene TRBJ1-1; D not certain. The germline CDR1 and CDR2 sequences are SGHRS and YFSETQ. Trimming removed 8 bases from V and 4 bases from J, with 18 bases in between. This CDR3 is built from 14 residues. In DNA, the CDR3 is TGCGCCAGTCAAATAGATATGGGAGGCACTGAAGCTTTCTTT. Translating it yields CASQIDMGGTEAFF.

This chain joins TRBV5-1 and TRBJ2-7; possible D gene TRBD1, 5 bases. CDR3 length equals 15 residues. CDR1 and CDR2 (germline): SGHRS, YFSETQ. V dropped 0 bases and J dropped 3 bases, with 13 bases sitting between them. This chain's CDR3 is CASSLGFDSVYEQYF. DNA of the CDR3: TGCGCCAGCAGCTTGGGGTTTGACAGCGTCTACGAGCAGTACTTC.

As for this clone: The identical CDR3 is also encoded by other nucleotide sequences in the sample. The J gene is TRBJ1-2, the V gene TRBV28; TRBD1 is a possible D gene (5 bases). Trimming pared 2 bases from V and 4 bases from J, leaving 5 bases between. Germline CDR1 reads MDHEN; CDR2 reads SYDVKM. This CDR3 is built from 12 residues. The CDR3 DNA reads TGTGCCAGCAGTTTAGACAGCTATGGCTACACCTTC. Residues: CASSLDSYGYTF.

This chain joins TRBV27 and TRBJ2-5, with 11 bases that match TRBD2. V lost 3 bases and J lost 2; bases outside the gene matches: 5. This CDR3 is built from 16 residues. Per the germline V gene, CDR1 is MNHEY and CDR2 is SMNVEV (reference sequence). The DNA of the CDR3 is TGTGCCAGCAGTTTCTCGACTAGCGGGACTCAAGAGACCCAGTACTTC. This codes for CASSFSTSGTQETQYF.

J is TRBJ2-1 and V is TRBV6-1; D gene ambiguous. CDR3 length: 12 amino acids. Germline CDR1 and CDR2: MNHNS and SASEGT. Between the trimmed V and J ends, which lost 7 bases and 1 base, there was a span of 5 bases. The CDR3 DNA reads TGTGCCAGCACAGGTTCCTACAATGAGCAGTTCTTC. Translated, it gives CASTGSYNEQFF.

The rearrangement uses TRBV4-2 and TRBJ1-1; 8 bases are shared with TRBD1. The J segment lost 3 bases and the V segment lost 2 bases, leaving 2 bases of the junction unmatched. CDR1 is LGHNA, CDR2 YNFKEQ, per germline. The CDR3 consists of 14 residues. CDR3 DNA sequence: TGTGCCAGCAGCCAATCCAGGGGGCACACTGAAGCTTTCTTT. It is translated as CASSQSRGHTEAFF.

The rearrangement uses TRBV7-9 and TRBJ1-2; possible D gene TRBD1, 5 bases. The germline CDR1 and CDR2 sequences are SEHNR and FQNEAQ (reference sequence). The CDR3 spans 14 residues. V was shortened by 3 bases and J by 5 bases, with 13 bases between the two germline ends. CDR3 loop: CASSLQGASYGYTF. For the CDR3, the DNA is TGTGCCAGCAGCTTGCAGGGTGCATCTTATGGCTACACCTTC.

This chain connects TRBV11-1 to TRBJ1-1, with 11 positions matching TRBD1. The CDR3 sequence is 15 residues long. V dropped 4 bases and J dropped 4; count of bases not matched to a gene: 5. CDR1 is SGHAT and CDR2 is FQDESV in the germline V gene (reference sequence). CDR3 in amino acids: CASSSPGQGGTEAFF. The CDR3, as DNA: TGTGCCAGCAGCTCTCCGGGACAGGGGGGCACTGAAGCTTTCTTT.

The chain joins TRBV5-4 to TRBJ2-1; 7 nucleotides match TRBD2. V dropped 3 bases and J dropped 2; count of bases not matched to a gene: 11. The CDR3 consists of 17 residues. Germline V gene lookup returns CDR1 SGHNT and CDR2 YYREEE (reference sequence). CDR3: CASSYGGRAGPYNEQFF. CDR3 DNA: TGTGCCAGCAGCTATGGGGGGAGGGCCGGTCCCTACAATGAGCAGTTCTTC.

V is TRBV6-1 and J is TRBJ2-1, with TRBD2 matching over 7 bases. Germline V gene sequence: CDR1 MNHNS, CDR2 SASEGT. This CDR3 has 12 amino acids. Trimming cost V 2 bases and J 10 bases; bases outside gene matches: 2. The CDR3 DNA sequence: TGTGCCAGCAGTGAATGGGGGGGGGAGCAGTTCTTC. This translates into CASSEWGGEQFF.

The chain has TRBV27 and TRBJ1-2; 9 bases align to TRBD1. The germline V gene has CDR1 MNHEY and CDR2 SMNVEV (reference sequence). V trimming: 8 bases; J trimming: 8 bases; junction bases outside the gene matches: 9. This CDR3 region has 13 residues. This chain's CDR3 is CASGRDRDGGYTF. The CDR3 DNA reads TGTGCCAGCGGAAGGGACAGGGACGGGGGCTACACCTTC.

The chain has TRBV28 and TRBJ2-7; weak D call: TRBD1 (5 bases). Germline loops: CDR1 MDHEN, CDR2 SYDVKM. CDR3 length: 15 amino acids. Trimming removed 6 bases from V and 1 base from J, with 16 bases in between. The CDR3 protein is CASRDSQDHSYEQYF. In DNA form, the CDR3 reads TGTGCCAGCAGAGACAGCCAAGACCATTCCTACGAGCAGTACTTC.

The chain has TRBV10-3 and TRBJ2-1; TRBD2 agrees at 9 bases. V was pared by 4 bases and J by 6 bases, with 7 bases of the junction left unmatched. The CDR3 extends over 15 amino acids. Germline V gene data show CDR1 as ENHRY and CDR2 as SYGVKD. The CDR3 region is CAISGGGRAFNEQFF. CDR3 nucleotides: TGTGCCATCAGTGGGGGCGGGAGGGCCTTCAATGAGCAGTTCTTC.

V is TRBV28 and J is TRBJ2-7; D is perhaps TRBD1 (5 bases). This CDR3 region has 14 residues. Trimming cost V 3 bases and J 5 bases, with 14 bases left between them. Per germline, CDR1 MDHEN and CDR2 SYDVKM. The CDR3 DNA sequence: TGTGCCAGCAGTTTGCAGGCAGGGTACAACGAGCAGTACTTC. It specifies CASSLQAGYNEQYF.

The V call is TRBV28, the J call TRBJ1-1, with 8 bases that match TRBD1. J lost 1 base, V lost 5 bases, and 6 bases had no gene match. Germline V gene data show CDR1 as MDHEN and CDR2 as SYDVKM. CDR3 size: 15 residues. CDR3: CASSLQTGENTEAFF. The CDR3 coding sequence is TGTGCCAGCAGTCTCCAGACAGGGGAGAACACTGAAGCTTTCTTT.

The gene calls are TRBV9 and TRBJ2-7; the D gene is possibly TRBD1 (6 bases). The ends were cut back, 2 bases at V and 2 bases at J, with 11 bases in the middle. The CDR3 length is 14 residues. The germline CDR1 and CDR2 sequences are SGDLS and YYNGEE. CDR3: CASSVGQSTYEQYF. The CDR3 DNA follows: TGTGCCAGCAGCGTGGGACAATCTACCTACGAGCAGTACTTC.

The rearrangement uses TRBV27 and TRBJ1-5; D remains ambiguous. V was shortened by 6 bases and J by 0 bases, with 12 bases between the two germline ends. Germline-derived CDR1 and CDR2 are MNHEY and SMNVEV (reference sequence). There are 15 residues in the CDR3. The CDR3 DNA is TGTGCCAGCAGGAAAGAGCGGTATAGCAATCAGCCCCAGCATTTT. Amino acid sequence: CASRKERYSNQPQHF.

The CDR3 is CASSPGLAGDNEQFF. Written as DNA, the CDR3 is TGTGCCAGCAGTCCTGGACTAGCGGGAGACAATGAGCAGTTCTTC. The J gene is TRBJ2-1, the V gene TRBV27, with 13 nucleotides matching TRBD2. V was pared by 5 bases and J by 5 bases, with 3 bases of the junction left unmatched. Germline V gene data show CDR1 as MNHEY and CDR2 as SMNVEV (reference sequence). CDR3 length equals 15 residues.

The chain uses TRBV15 and TRBJ2-7; TRBD2 matches at 8 bases. This CDR3 is 14 amino acids long. Germline CDR1 and CDR2: LNHNV and YYDKDF (reference sequence). V gave up 4 bases and J gave up 5 bases; unmatched junction bases: 7. The CDR3 coding sequence is TGTGCCACCAGCATTGACTTAGCGGGGAACGAGCAGTACTTC. It codes for CATSIDLAGNEQYF.

The chain employs TRBV14 and TRBJ2-3; 9 positions agree with TRBD1. The ends lost 3 bases at V and 5 bases at J; junction bases unmatched: 6. Germline V gene sequence: CDR1 SGHDN, CDR2 FVKESK. The CDR3 sequence is 15 residues long. DNA of the CDR3: TGTGCCAGCAGCCAGAGGACAGGGGTTGAAGATACGCAGTATTTT. This sequence encodes CASSQRTGVEDTQYF.